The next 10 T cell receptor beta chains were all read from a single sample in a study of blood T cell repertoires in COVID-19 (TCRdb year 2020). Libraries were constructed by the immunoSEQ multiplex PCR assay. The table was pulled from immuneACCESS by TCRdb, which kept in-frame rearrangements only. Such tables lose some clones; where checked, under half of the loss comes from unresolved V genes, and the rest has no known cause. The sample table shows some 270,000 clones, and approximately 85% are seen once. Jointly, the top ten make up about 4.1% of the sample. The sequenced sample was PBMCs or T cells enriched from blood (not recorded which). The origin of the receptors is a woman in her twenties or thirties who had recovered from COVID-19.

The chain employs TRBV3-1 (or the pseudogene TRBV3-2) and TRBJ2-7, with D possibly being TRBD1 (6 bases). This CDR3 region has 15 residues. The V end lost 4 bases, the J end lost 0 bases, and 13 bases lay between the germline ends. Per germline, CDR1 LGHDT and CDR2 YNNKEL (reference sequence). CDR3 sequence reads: CASSPSPDSSYEQYF. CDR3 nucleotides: TGTGCCAGCAGCCCTTCCCCGGACAGCTCCTACGAGCAGTACTTC.

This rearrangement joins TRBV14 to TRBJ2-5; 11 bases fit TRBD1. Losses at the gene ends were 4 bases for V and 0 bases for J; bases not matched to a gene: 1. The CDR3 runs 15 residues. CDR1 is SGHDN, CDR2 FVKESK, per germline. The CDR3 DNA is TGTGCCAGCAGCCGGGACAGGGGGTACCAAGAGACCCAGTACTTC. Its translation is CASSRDRGYQETQYF. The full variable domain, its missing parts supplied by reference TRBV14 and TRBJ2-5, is EAGVTQFPSHSVIEKGQTVTLRCDPISGHDNLYWYRRVMGKEIKFLLHFVKESKQDESGMPNNRFLAERTGGTYSTLKVQPAELEDSGVYFCASSRDRGYQETQYFGPGTRLLVL.

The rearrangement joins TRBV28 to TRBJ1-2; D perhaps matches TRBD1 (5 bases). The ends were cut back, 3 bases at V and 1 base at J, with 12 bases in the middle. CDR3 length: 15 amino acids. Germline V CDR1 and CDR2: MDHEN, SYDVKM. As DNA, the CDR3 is TGTGCCAGCAGTTTGTCAGGGCCGAATAACTATGGCTACACCTTC. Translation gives CASSLSGPNNYGYTF.

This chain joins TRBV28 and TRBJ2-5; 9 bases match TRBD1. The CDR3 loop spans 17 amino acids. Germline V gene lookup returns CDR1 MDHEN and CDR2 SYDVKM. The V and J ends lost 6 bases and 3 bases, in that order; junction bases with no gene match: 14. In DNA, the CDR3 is TGTGCCAGCAGGGGTTCCCTGGGACAGGGTAAGGAAGAGACCCAGTACTTC. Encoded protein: CASRGSLGQGKEETQYF.

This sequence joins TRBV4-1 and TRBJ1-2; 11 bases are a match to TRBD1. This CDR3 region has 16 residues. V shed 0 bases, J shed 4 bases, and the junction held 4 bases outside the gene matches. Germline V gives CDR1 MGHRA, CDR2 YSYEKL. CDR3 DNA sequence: TGCGCCAGCAGCCAAGAGCCGGGACAGGGGGTCTATGGCTACACCTTC. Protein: CASSQEPGQGVYGYTF.

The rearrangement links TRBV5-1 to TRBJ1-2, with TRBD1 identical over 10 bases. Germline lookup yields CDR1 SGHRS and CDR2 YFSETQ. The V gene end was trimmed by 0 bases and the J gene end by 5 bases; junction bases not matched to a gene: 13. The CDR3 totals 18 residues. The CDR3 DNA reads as TGCGCCAGCAGCTTGGATGACAGGGGGCGCGAGGTGAGGTATGGCTACACCTTC. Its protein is CASSLDDRGREVRYGYTF.

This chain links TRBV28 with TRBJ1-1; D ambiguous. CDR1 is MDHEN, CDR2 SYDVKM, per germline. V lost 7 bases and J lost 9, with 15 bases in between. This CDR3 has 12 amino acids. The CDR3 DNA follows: TGTGCCAGCACCTTATTCCGGGAAAAAGCTTTCTTT. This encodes CASTLFREKAFF.

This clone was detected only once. The CDR3 sequence is CASSAYSNQPQHF. In nucleotides, the CDR3 is TGTGCCAGTAGTGCGTATAGCAATCAGCCCCAGCATTTT. The V gene is TRBV9, the J gene TRBJ1-5; D is ambiguous. Germline V CDR1 and CDR2: SGDLS, YYNGEE. CDR3 length: 13 residues. The V end lost 8 bases, the J end lost 0 bases, and 9 bases lay between the germline ends.

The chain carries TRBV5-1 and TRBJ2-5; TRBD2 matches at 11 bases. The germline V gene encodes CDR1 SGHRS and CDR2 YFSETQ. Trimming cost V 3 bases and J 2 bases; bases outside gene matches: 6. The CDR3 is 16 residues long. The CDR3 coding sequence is TGCGCCAGCAGCTATGATAGCGGGAGGGTACAAGAGACCCAGTACTTC. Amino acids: CASSYDSGRVQETQYF.

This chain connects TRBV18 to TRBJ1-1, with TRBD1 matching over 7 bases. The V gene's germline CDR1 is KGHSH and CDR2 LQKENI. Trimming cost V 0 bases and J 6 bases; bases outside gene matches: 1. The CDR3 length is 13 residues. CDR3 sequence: CASSPPGTAEAFF. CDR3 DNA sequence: TGTGCCAGCTCACCACCTGGGACAGCTGAAGCTTTCTTT. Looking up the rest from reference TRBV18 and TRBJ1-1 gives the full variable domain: NAGVMQNPRHLVRRRGQEARLRCSPMKGHSHVYWYRQLPEEGLKFMVYLQKENIIDESGMPKERFSAEFPKEGPSILRIQQVVRGDSAAYFCASSPPGTAEAFFGQGTRLTVV.